These 9 T cell receptor beta chains came from one sample sequenced in a study of beta chain features in type 1 diabetes. What was sequenced were expressed TCRB transcripts, since all of the isolated RNA had been reverse transcribed. Produced via immunoSEQ multiplex PCR; TCRdb's table is partial and in-frame only. The sample has 300,000 to 450,000 clones; around an eighth are singletons. The sequencing input was naive CD4+ T cells from blood. Every receptor here comes from a man aged 18 to 30 in good health.

This clone was detected a few times. This chain connects TRBV15 to TRBJ2-6; D unclear. Trimming removed 0 bases from V and 4 bases from J, with 10 bases in between. The CDR3 totals 16 residues. Germline CDR1 and CDR2: LNHNV and YYDKDF (reference sequence). DNA for the CDR3: TGTGCCACCAGCAGAGAACAGTTCTCAGGGGCCAACGTCCTGACTTTC. Amino acids: CATSREQFSGANVLTF.

The chain's CDR3 is CASSVGDRRNTEAFF. The DNA for the CDR3 is TGTGCCAGCAGCGTAGGGGACAGGAGGAACACTGAAGCTTTCTTT. The chain carries TRBV9 and TRBJ1-1, with 8 bases matching TRBD1. This CDR3 contains 15 residues. Germline trimming cut 0 bases from V and 1 base from J; bases unmatched to any gene: 2. The germline V gene encodes CDR1 SGDLS and CDR2 YYNGEE.

Only a few counts were recorded for this clone. The chain couples TRBV10-3 to TRBJ2-2; D perhaps matches TRBD2 (6 bases). CDR1 and CDR2 (germline): ENHRY, SYGVKD. The CDR3 spans 14 residues. V was pared by 7 bases and J by 6 bases, with 15 bases between. CDR3 sequence reads: CAIMASSGAGELFF. The DNA of the CDR3 is TGTGCCATCATGGCTTCCTCGGGGGCCGGGGAGCTGTTTTTT.

This clone was seen a few times. V gene TRBV7-2 combines with J gene TRBJ2-3; a weak D match, TRBD1 (6 bases). The CDR3 loop spans 15 amino acids. V lost 3 bases and J 4 bases, leaving 14 bases between the germline ends. The germline CDR1 and CDR2 sequences are SGHTA and FQGNSA. The CDR3 sequence is CASSFTYQGPDTQYF. CDR3 sequence (DNA): TGTGCCAGCAGCTTCACGTACCAGGGGCCAGATACGCAGTATTTT.

This clone turned up a few times. This rearrangement joins TRBV15 to TRBJ2-7; D is uncertain. Looked up from germline, CDR1 is LNHNV and CDR2 is YYDKDF (reference sequence). V was cut by 0 bases and J by 6 bases, with 15 bases left in between. This CDR3 comprises 15 residues. CDR3 sequence (DNA): TGTGCCACCAGCAGAGAGTCCGGTACCTCGGTCGAGCAGTACTTC. Its protein is CATSRESGTSVEQYF.

Only a few counts were recorded for this clone. The chain uses TRBV5-1 and TRBJ2-1, with 10 bases fitting TRBD2. This CDR3 is 15 amino acids long. The V segment lost 6 bases and the J segment 0 bases; nucleotides outside the gene matches: 3. Germline-derived CDR1 and CDR2 are SGHRS and YFSETQ. CDR3 protein: CASTLAGDSYNEQFF. The DNA for the CDR3 is TGCGCCAGCACCCTAGCGGGAGACTCCTACAATGAGCAGTTCTTC.

The count of this clone is one. The gene calls are TRBV19 and TRBJ1-1; 7 positions match TRBD1. The germline V gene has CDR1 LNHDA and CDR2 SQIVND (reference sequence). The CDR3 contains 15 residues. V gave up 5 bases and J gave up 5 bases; unmatched junction bases: 11. The DNA for the CDR3 is TGTGCCAGTAGTTCCTTGACAGGGAAGTTAACTGAAGCTTTCTTT. Amino acid sequence: CASSSLTGKLTEAFF.

This rearrangement joins TRBV19 to TRBJ1-1; D remains unclear. Per the germline V gene, CDR1 is LNHDA and CDR2 is SQIVND (reference sequence). The CDR3 contains 14 residues. V shed 7 bases and J shed 7 bases, with 19 bases lying between them. Here the CDR3 reads CASTPTDWRDEAFF. The CDR3 DNA follows: TGTGCCAGTACCCCGACGGATTGGAGGGATGAAGCTTTCTTT.

The gene calls are TRBV5-8 and TRBJ1-2; unclear D gene. The V gene lost 4 bases and the J gene lost 4 bases, with 11 bases spanning the gap. This CDR3 spans 13 amino acids. CDR1 and CDR2 from the germline V gene are SGHTS and YDEGEE. The CDR3 loop reads CASSIRQVYGYTF. The CDR3 nucleotides are TGTGCCAGCAGCATACGACAAGTCTATGGCTACACCTTC.